The 5 T cell receptor beta chains below were found in one sample sequenced in a study of breast tumors, draining lymph nodes, adjacent tissues. Samples came from axillary lymph nodes draining the breast cancer. Via MiXCR, TCRdb re-called the multiplex PCR reads, giving one row per CDR3 protein. In the table there are some 120,000 distinct CDR3 sequences, about 20% of which are singletons. Source material: axillary lymph node tissue. The receptors shown here come from a female donor with breast cancer. Some clones in this sample may be carry-over from other donors' samples.

This chain connects TRBV9 to TRBJ2-5; 7 bases are a match to TRBD2. The CDR3 is made up of 14 amino acids. After removal of 0 bases from V and 5 bases from J, the junction contained 4 bases not matched to a gene. Germline loops: CDR1 SGDLS, CDR2 YYNGEE. CDR3 protein: CASSVGVSGETQYF. The CDR3 region has the DNA TGTGCCAGCAGCGTAGGGGTTAGCGGGGAGACCCAGTACTTC.

The table lists this clonotype with many counts. The chain is built from TRBV5-1 and TRBJ2-2; D unresolved. Germline CDR1 reads SGHRS; CDR2 reads YFSETQ. Trimming cost V 1 base and J 6 bases, with 10 bases left between them. The CDR3 loop spans 14 amino acids. The chain's CDR3 is CASSLSGEPGELFF. Here the CDR3 DNA reads TGCGCCAGCAGCTTGTCGGGCGAGCCCGGGGAGCTGTTTTTT.

Notes on this clonotype: This may come from a read error, since a much larger clone is one base off. The gene calls are TRBV12-3 or TRBV12-4 and TRBJ1-2, with TRBD1 as a possible D gene (5 bases). This CDR3 region has 14 residues. The CDR3 DNA follows: TGTGCCAGCAGCCCCTTGACCCGGGGGTATGGCCACACCTTC. Translation gives CASSPLTRGYGHTF.

This clonotype came up many times. The gene calls are TRBV7-9 and TRBJ1-2; no clear D gene. The V gene lost 5 bases and the J gene lost 4 bases, with 11 bases spanning the gap. The CDR3 is 13 residues long. Germline V gives CDR1 SEHNR, CDR2 FQNEAQ (reference sequence). As DNA, the CDR3 is TGTGCCAGCAGCCCCATGGCAGCCTATGGCTACACCTTC. It is translated as CASSPMAAYGYTF.

This clonotype showed up many times. CDR3 sequence (DNA): TGTGCCAGCAGCGTGGGACAGGCATTTAACTATGGCTACACCTTC. This codes for CASSVGQAFNYGYTF. The chain is built from TRBV9 and TRBJ1-2, with 8 bases that match TRBD1. The CDR3 has 15 residues. Germline loops: CDR1 SGDLS, CDR2 YYNGEE. Trimming cost V 2 bases and J 1 base; bases outside gene matches: 4.